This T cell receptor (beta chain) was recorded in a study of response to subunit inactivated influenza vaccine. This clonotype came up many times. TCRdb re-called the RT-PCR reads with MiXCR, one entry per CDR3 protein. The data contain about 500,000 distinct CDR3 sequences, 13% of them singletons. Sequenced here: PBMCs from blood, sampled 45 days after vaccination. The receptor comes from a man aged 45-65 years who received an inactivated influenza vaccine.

CDR3 sequence: CASSLHASGGNEQFF. The CDR3 coding sequence is TGTGCCAGCAGTTTACATGCTAGCGGGGGAAATGAGCAGTTCTTC. The chain has TRBV27 and TRBJ2-1; TRBD2 aligns across 10 bases. In germline, CDR1 is MNHEY, CDR2 SMNVEV (reference sequence). The CDR3 contains 15 residues. With 2 bases clipped from V and 7 bases from J, the junction kept 5 bases outside the gene matches.